This is a list of T cell receptor beta chains from one sample in a study of T cells in Graves' hyperthyroidism and ophthalmopathy. TCRdb passed the multiplex PCR reads through MiXCR, listing each CDR3 protein once. The data hold hundreds of thousands of distinct CDR3 sequences, with 15% to 19% observed a single time. The sequenced material came from blood. All receptors come from a woman younger than 30 with Graves' hyperthyroidism. The CDR3 runs from the conserved cysteine through the conserved F or W. Fields, in order: D gene, V gene, J gene, clone size, CDR3 protein, CDR3 DNA. D genes are given only for firm matches. Not all rows give a size; the values are once, few, many and, for expanded clones, a class.

d_call: .
v_call: TRBV7-9
j_call: TRBJ2-4
clone_size: few
cdr3_aa: CASSSPWNIQYF
cdr3_nt: TGTGCCAGCAGCTCCCCATGGAACATTCAGTACTTC

d_call: .
v_call: TRBV12-3/TRBV12-4
j_call: TRBJ1-2
clone_size: many
cdr3_aa: CASKEGYGYTF
cdr3_nt: TGTGCCAGCAAAGAGGGGTATGGCTACACCTTC

d_call: .
v_call: TRBV10-3
j_call: TRBJ1-2
clone_size: many
cdr3_aa: CAISESPGGHYGYTF
cdr3_nt: TGTGCCATCAGTGAGTCCCCCGGGGGCCACTATGGCTACACCTTC

d_call: .
v_call: TRBV18
j_call: TRBJ2-3
clone_size: many
cdr3_aa: CASSPEGNTQYF
cdr3_nt: TGTGCCAGCTCACCAGAGGGGAATACGCAGTATTTT

d_call: TRBD1
v_call: TRBV6-5
j_call: TRBJ1-3
clone_size: .
cdr3_aa: CASSNRGLGNTIYF
cdr3_nt: TGTGCCAGCAGTAACAGGGGGCTTGGAAACACCATATATTTT

d_call: TRBD2
v_call: TRBV28
j_call: TRBJ2-1
clone_size: many
cdr3_aa: CASSSGTSAQFF
cdr3_nt: TGTGCCAGCAGTTCTGGGACTAGTGCGCAGTTCTTC

d_call: TRBD1
v_call: TRBV28
j_call: TRBJ1-5
clone_size: many
cdr3_aa: CASSLGTVPTNQPQHF
cdr3_nt: TGTGCCAGCAGTCTGGGGACAGTACCCACCAATCAGCCCCAGCATTTT

d_call: .
v_call: TRBV4-3
j_call: TRBJ1-2
clone_size: .
cdr3_aa: CASLGRLGGNYGYTF
cdr3_nt: TGCGCCAGTCTCGGGAGGCTCGGCGGAAACTATGGCTACACCTTC

d_call: TRBD2
v_call: TRBV12-3/TRBV12-4
j_call: TRBJ2-1
clone_size: many
cdr3_aa: CASSFSGRADNEQFF
cdr3_nt: TGTGCCAGCAGTTTTAGCGGGAGGGCCGACAATGAGCAGTTCTTC

d_call: .
v_call: TRBV10-2
j_call: TRBJ2-1
clone_size: many
cdr3_aa: CASRAGPYNEQFF
cdr3_nt: TGCGCCAGCAGAGCCGGGCCCTACAATGAGCAGTTCTTC

d_call: .
v_call: TRBV6-4
j_call: TRBJ1-6
clone_size: few
cdr3_aa: CASSDGTDNSPLHF
cdr3_nt: TGTGCCAGCAGTGACGGGACCGATAATTCACCCCTCCACTTT

d_call: TRBD2
v_call: TRBV28
j_call: TRBJ2-5
clone_size: once
cdr3_aa: CASSLLRLAGNQETQYF
cdr3_nt: TGTGCCAGCAGTTTATTGCGACTAGCGGGAAATCAAGAGACCCAGTACTTC

d_call: .
v_call: TRBV5-5
j_call: TRBJ1-6
clone_size: few
cdr3_aa: CASTASSGNHSPLHF
cdr3_nt: TGTGCCAGCACCGCAAGCAGTGGTAACCATTCACCCCTCCACTTT

d_call: TRBD2
v_call: TRBV5-1
j_call: TRBJ2-1
clone_size: .
cdr3_aa: CASSTGLAGFYNEQFF
cdr3_nt: TGCGCCAGCAGCACGGGACTAGCGGGATTCTACAATGAGCAGTTCTTC

d_call: .
v_call: TRBV29-1
j_call: TRBJ2-7
clone_size: many
cdr3_aa: CSVHRAYEQYF
cdr3_nt: TGCAGCGTGCACAGGGCCTACGAGCAGTACTTC

d_call: .
v_call: TRBV27
j_call: TRBJ2-3
clone_size: few
cdr3_aa: CASSYQPRADTQYF
cdr3_nt: TGTGCCAGCAGCTACCAACCCCGCGCAGATACGCAGTATTTT

d_call: .
v_call: TRBV7-9
j_call: TRBJ2-7
clone_size: few
cdr3_aa: CASSPPITNSYEQYF
cdr3_nt: TGTGCCAGCTCCCCCCCAATTACCAACTCCTACGAGCAGTACTTC

d_call: TRBD2
v_call: TRBV20-1
j_call: TRBJ2-2
clone_size: .
cdr3_aa: CSAAPGLAGTGELFF
cdr3_nt: TGCAGTGCCGCGCCGGGACTAGCGGGCACCGGGGAGCTGTTTTTT

d_call: TRBD2
v_call: TRBV13
j_call: TRBJ2-7
clone_size: few
cdr3_aa: CASSGRTSGGAPYEQYF
cdr3_nt: TGTGCCAGCAGCGGCCGGACTAGCGGGGGGGCCCCCTACGAGCAGTACTTC

d_call: TRBD2
v_call: TRBV20-1
j_call: TRBJ2-7
clone_size: many
cdr3_aa: CSLTAGGPYEQYF
cdr3_nt: TGCAGTCTCACAGCGGGAGGGCCGTACGAGCAGTACTTC

d_call: TRBD1
v_call: TRBV28
j_call: TRBJ2-7
clone_size: many
cdr3_aa: CASSTPGQVYEQYF
cdr3_nt: TGTGCCAGCAGCACCCCGGGACAGGTCTACGAGCAGTACTTC

d_call: .
v_call: TRBV6-9
j_call: TRBJ2-1
clone_size: few
cdr3_aa: CASSYYEQFF
cdr3_nt: TGTGCCAGCAGTTATTATGAGCAGTTCTTC